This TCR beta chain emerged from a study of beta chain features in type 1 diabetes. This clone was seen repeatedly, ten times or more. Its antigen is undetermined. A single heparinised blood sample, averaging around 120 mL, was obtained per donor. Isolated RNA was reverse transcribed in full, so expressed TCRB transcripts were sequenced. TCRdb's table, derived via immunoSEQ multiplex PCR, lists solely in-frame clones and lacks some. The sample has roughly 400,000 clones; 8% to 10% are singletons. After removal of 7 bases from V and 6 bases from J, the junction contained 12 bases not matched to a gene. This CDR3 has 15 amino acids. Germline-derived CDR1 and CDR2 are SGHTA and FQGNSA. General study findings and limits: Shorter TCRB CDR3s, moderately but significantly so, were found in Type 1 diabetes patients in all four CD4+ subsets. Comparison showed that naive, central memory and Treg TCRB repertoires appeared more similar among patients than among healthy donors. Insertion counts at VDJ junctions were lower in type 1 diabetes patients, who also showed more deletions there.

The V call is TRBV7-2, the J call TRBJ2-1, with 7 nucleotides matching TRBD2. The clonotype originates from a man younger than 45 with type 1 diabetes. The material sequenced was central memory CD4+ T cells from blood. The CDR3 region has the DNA TGTGCCAGCACGCGGGTCGGGGAGGGCCGCAATGAGCAGTTCTTC. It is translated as CASTRVGEGRNEQFF.